This TCR beta chain was recorded in a study of blood T cell repertoires in COVID-19. For the study at large: Sites across the United States, Italy and Spain contributed samples from acute and convalescent COVID-19.

This table comes from immunoSEQ multiplex PCR, and its TCRdb copy is limited to in-frame clones, with some not included. Of over 150,000 clones in the sample, around nine tenths are singletons; the top ten hold approximately 1%. Germline assignment: CDR1 MGHRA and CDR2 YSYEKL. This CDR3 region has 16 residues. V gave up 5 bases and J gave up 5 bases; unmatched junction bases: 7. The clonotype comes from a man aged 25-40 years with acute or convalescent COVID-19. The sample was peripheral blood. V usage is TRBV4-1 and J usage is TRBJ2-5, with 14 bases lining up with TRBD2. The CDR3 is CASSSGLAGVGETQYF. DNA of the CDR3: TGCGCCAGCAGCTCGGGACTAGCGGGAGTCGGGGAGACCCAGTACTTC.